One and the same sample provided the 6 T cell receptor beta chains below, sequenced in a study of coeliac disease. Data came from immunoSEQ multiplex PCR; TCRdb stores just in-frame clones and leaves some out. The sample holds thousands of clones; about 73% are singletons and the top ten take approximately 14%. Sequenced material: intraepithelial lymphocytes from the gut. The source is a man in his late teens or twenties with celiac disease on a gluten-free diet.

The table lists this clone with a few counts. This sequence joins TRBV30 and TRBJ1-5; the D is unclear. With 2 bases removed from V and 4 bases from J, the gap between germline ends came to 6 bases. Germline V gene lookup returns CDR1 GTSNPN and CDR2 SVGIG (reference sequence). This CDR3 spans 12 amino acids. The CDR3 DNA is TGTGCCTGGAGTATCAGGAATCAGCCCCAGCATTTT. As protein: CAWSIRNQPQHF.

The chain recombines TRBV14 with TRBJ2-7, with TRBD1 identical over 7 bases. The germline gives CDR1 SGHDN, CDR2 FVKESK. The CDR3 covers 17 residues. V lost 8 bases to trimming and J lost 2 bases; unmatched junction nucleotides: 18. The chain's CDR3 is CASVSTGCLFHPYEQYF. The CDR3 DNA follows: TGTGCCAGCGTATCGACAGGGTGCCTATTCCACCCCTACGAGCAGTACTTC.

This clone was recorded a few times. This chain connects TRBV11-2 to TRBJ1-2, with unresolved D. V lost 6 bases and J lost 3, with 14 bases in between. The CDR3 contains 14 residues. From germline, CDR1 is SGHAT and CDR2 FQNNGV. CDR3 region: CASSPLLSDYGYTF. CDR3 coding DNA: TGTGCCAGCAGTCCGCTGCTAAGTGACTATGGCTACACCTTC.

The chain joins TRBV7-9 to TRBJ1-1; D ambiguous. In germline, CDR1 is SEHNR, CDR2 FQNEAQ (reference sequence). The V end was cut by 5 bases, the J end by 4 bases, with 20 bases between. The CDR3 is 16 residues long. In DNA form, the CDR3 reads TGTGCCAGCAGCCCCATTCGAGCGTACGTCGGCACTGAAGCTTTCTTT. Protein sequence: CASSPIRAYVGTEAFF.

The rearrangement links TRBV6-5 to TRBJ2-7, with 9 bases matching TRBD2. This CDR3 has 14 amino acids. Germline V gene sequence: CDR1 MNHEY, CDR2 SVGAGI. Losses at the gene ends were 2 bases for V and 5 bases for J; bases not matched to a gene: 4. The CDR3 loop reads CASSYPGTSHEQYF. CDR3 sequence (DNA): TGTGCCAGCAGTTACCCCGGGACTAGCCACGAGCAGTACTTC.

The CDR3 nucleotides are TGCGCCAGCAGCACAGGGCCCTACGAGCAGTACTTC. Residues: CASSTGPYEQYF. J is TRBJ2-7 and V is TRBV5-1; D might be TRBD1 (6 bases). Germline CDR1 SGHRS, CDR2 YFSETQ. This CDR3 is built from 12 residues. Between the trimmed V and J ends, which lost 4 bases and 2 bases, there was a span of 7 bases.